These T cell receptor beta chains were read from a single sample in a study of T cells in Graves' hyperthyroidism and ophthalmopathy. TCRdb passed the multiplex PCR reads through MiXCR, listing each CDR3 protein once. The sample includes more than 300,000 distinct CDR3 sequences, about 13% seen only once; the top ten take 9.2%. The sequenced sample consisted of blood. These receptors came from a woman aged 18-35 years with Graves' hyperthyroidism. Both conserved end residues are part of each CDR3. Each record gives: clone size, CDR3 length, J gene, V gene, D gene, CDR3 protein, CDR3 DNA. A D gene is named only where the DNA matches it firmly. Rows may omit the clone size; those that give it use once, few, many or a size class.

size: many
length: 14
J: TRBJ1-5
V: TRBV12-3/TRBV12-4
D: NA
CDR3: CASSPWGYNQPQHF
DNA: TGTGCCAGCAGTCCTTGGGGGTACAATCAGCCCCAGCATTTT

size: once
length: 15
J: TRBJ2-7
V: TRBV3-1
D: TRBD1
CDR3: CASSLTGTGGYEQYF
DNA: TGTGCCAGCAGCTTAACCGGGACAGGGGGCTACGAGCAGTACTTC

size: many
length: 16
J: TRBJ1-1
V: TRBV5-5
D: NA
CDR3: CASSLTQGGYITEAFF
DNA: TGTGCCAGCAGCTTGACCCAGGGAGGTTATATCACTGAAGCTTTCTTT

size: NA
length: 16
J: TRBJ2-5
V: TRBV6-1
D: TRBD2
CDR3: CASSEEGLAGLETQYF
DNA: TGTGCCAGCAGTGAAGAGGGACTAGCGGGATTGGAGACCCAGTACTTC

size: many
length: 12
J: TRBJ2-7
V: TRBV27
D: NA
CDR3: CASRSRTYEQYF
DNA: TGTGCCAGCAGGTCCCGAACCTACGAGCAGTACTTC

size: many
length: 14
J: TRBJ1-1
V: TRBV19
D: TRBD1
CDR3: CASGPPGTGVEAFF
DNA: TGTGCCAGCGGACCCCCTGGGACAGGCGTTGAAGCTTTCTTT

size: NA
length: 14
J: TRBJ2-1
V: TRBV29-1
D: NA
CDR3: CSVAPSRPYSEQFF
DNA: TGCAGCGTCGCCCCCTCGAGACCCTACAGTGAGCAGTTCTTC

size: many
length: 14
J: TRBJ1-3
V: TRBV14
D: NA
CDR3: CASSQDPGANTIYF
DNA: TGTGCCAGCAGCCAAGATCCGGGGGCAAACACCATATATTTT

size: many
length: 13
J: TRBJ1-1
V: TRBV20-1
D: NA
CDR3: CSALNGPGTEAFF
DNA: TGCAGTGCTCTAAATGGCCCGGGCACTGAAGCTTTCTTT

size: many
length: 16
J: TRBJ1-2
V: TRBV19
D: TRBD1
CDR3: CASTDPGQYQSYGYTF
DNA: TGTGCCAGTACCGATCCGGGACAGTATCAGTCTTATGGCTACACCTTC

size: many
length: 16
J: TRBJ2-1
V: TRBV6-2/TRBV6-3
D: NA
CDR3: CASSYPGTDSGHEQFF
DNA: TGTGCCAGCAGTTACCCAGGGACTGACTCGGGGCATGAGCAGTTCTTC

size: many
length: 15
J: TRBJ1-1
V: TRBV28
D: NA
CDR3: CASSDLGAENTEAFF
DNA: TGTGCCAGCAGTGATTTGGGGGCGGAAAACACTGAAGCTTTCTTT

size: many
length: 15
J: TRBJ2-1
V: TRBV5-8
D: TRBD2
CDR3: CASRVRTSGSHEQFF
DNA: TGTGCCAGCAGGGTTAGGACTAGCGGGAGTCATGAGCAGTTCTTC

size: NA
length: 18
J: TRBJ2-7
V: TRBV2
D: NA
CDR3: CASSLGGFGSLGPYEQYF
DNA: TGTGCCAGCAGCCTAGGGGGGTTTGGTTCCCTCGGACCATACGAGCAGTACTTC

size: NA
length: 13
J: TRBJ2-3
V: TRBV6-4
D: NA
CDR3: CASSVDPTDTQYF
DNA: TGTGCCAGCAGTGTCGACCCCACAGATACGCAGTATTTT

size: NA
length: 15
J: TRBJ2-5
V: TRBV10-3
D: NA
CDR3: CAIRVGGEVVETQYF
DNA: TGTGCCATCAGGGTTGGGGGAGAGGTGGTAGAGACCCAGTACTTC

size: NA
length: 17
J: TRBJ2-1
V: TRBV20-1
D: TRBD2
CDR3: CSAFNKPTHLAGNEQFF
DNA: TGCAGTGCTTTCAATAAGCCCACACATCTAGCGGGAAATGAGCAGTTCTTC